The next 6 T cell receptor beta chains were all read from a single sample in a study of blood T cell repertoires in COVID-19. Libraries were prepared by immunoSEQ multiplex PCR; TCRdb keeps only in-frame clonotypes and omits some of them. The table shows 130,000 or so clones, with approximately 90% occurring only once. Sequencing used peripheral blood. These receptor sequences come from a human donor with COVID-19, enrolled during active disease. The donor label of this sample is uncertain.

The chain links TRBV6-5 to TRBJ1-1; D might be TRBD1 (5 bases). Trimming removed 7 bases from V and 10 bases from J, with 19 bases in between. This CDR3 region has 13 residues. CDR1 and CDR2 (germline): MNHEY, SVGAGI. The CDR3 nucleotides read TGTGCCAGCACGAACCCGCTGGGGCAGGGAGCTTTCTTT. Its translation is CASTNPLGQGAFF.

The J gene is TRBJ2-1, the V gene TRBV13; 8 bases are shared with TRBD2. The CDR3 is 17 residues long. J lost 7 bases, V lost 1 base, and 12 bases had no gene match. CDR1 is PRHDT, CDR2 FYEKMQ, per germline (reference sequence). CDR3 nucleotide sequence: TGTGCCAGCAGCTTAGAAGGGCGGGGGGCAGGCGTGAATGAGCAGTTCTTC. This encodes CASSLEGRGAGVNEQFF.

The gene calls are TRBV4-1 and TRBJ1-2; D is perhaps TRBD1 (5 bases). CDR3 length: 16 amino acids. Per germline, CDR1 MGHRA and CDR2 YSYEKL. Trimming pared 1 base from V and 0 bases from J, leaving 12 bases between. The CDR3 sequence: CASSQADRPTNYGYTF. The DNA of the CDR3 is TGCGCCAGCAGCCAAGCTGACAGACCAACTAACTATGGCTACACCTTC.

The chain joins TRBV3-1 (or the pseudogene TRBV3-2) to TRBJ1-4; 7 nucleotides align to TRBD1. Trimming removed 4 bases from V and 4 bases from J; junction bases left unmatched: 3. Germline values: CDR1 LGHDT, CDR2 YNNKEL (reference sequence). The CDR3 length is 14 residues. CDR3 protein: CASSPGQYNEKLFF. The CDR3 DNA reads TGTGCCAGCAGCCCGGGACAGTATAATGAAAAACTGTTTTTT.

The gene calls are TRBV7-2 and TRBJ2-1, with 9 nucleotides matching TRBD1. The CDR3 has 17 residues. Trimming took 5 bases from V and 0 from J; bases not matched to a gene: 8. From germline, CDR1 is SGHTA and CDR2 FQGNSA. CDR3 in DNA: TGTGCCAGCAGCCCGAGGACAGGGGATGCCTCCTACAATGAGCAGTTCTTC. It encodes CASSPRTGDASYNEQFF.

The chain is built from TRBV19 and TRBJ1-2, with D uncertain. Germline lookup yields CDR1 LNHDA and CDR2 SQIVND (reference sequence). V was clipped by 1 base and J by 0 bases, with 6 bases between them. This CDR3 region has 14 residues. CDR3 bases: TGTGCCAGTAGTATAGCACCTACTAACTATGGCTACACCTTC. As protein: CASSIAPTNYGYTF.